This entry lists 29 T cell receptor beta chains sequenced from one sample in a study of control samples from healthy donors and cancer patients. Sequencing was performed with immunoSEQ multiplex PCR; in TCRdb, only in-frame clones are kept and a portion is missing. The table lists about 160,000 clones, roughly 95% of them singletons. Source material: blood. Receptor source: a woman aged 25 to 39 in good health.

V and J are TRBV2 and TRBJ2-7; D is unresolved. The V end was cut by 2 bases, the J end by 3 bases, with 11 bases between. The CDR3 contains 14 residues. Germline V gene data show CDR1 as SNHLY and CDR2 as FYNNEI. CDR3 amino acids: CASSEKGVLYEQYF. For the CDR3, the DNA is TGTGCCAGCAGTGAAAAGGGCGTTCTCTACGAGCAGTACTTC.

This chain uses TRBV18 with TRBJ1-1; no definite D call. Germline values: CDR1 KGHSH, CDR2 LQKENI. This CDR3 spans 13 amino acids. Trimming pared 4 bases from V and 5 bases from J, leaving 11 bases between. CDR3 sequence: CASSLSRYTEAFF. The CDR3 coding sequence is TGTGCCAGCTCACTCTCCCGTTATACTGAAGCTTTCTTT.

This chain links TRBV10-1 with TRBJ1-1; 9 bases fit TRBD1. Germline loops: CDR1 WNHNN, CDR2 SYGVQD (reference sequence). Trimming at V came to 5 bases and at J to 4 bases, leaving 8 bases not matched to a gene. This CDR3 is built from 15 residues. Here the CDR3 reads CASSQQGAGATEAFF. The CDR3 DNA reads TGCGCCAGCAGTCAACAGGGGGCCGGGGCCACTGAAGCTTTCTTT.

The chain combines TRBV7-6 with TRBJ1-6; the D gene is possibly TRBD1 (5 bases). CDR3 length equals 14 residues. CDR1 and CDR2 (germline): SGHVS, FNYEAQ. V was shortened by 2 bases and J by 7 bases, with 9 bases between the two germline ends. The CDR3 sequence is CASSLPTVNSPLHF. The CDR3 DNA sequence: TGTGCCAGCAGCTTACCGACAGTAAATTCACCCCTCCACTTT.

In DNA form, the CDR3 reads TGCAGTGCTAGGGGGGCTGGGCAGTTCTTC. Its protein product is CSARGAGQFF. The chain recombines TRBV20-1 with TRBJ2-1; maybe TRBD1 (6 bases). The CDR3 has 10 amino acids. The V end lost 3 bases, the J end lost 12 bases, and 9 bases lay between the germline ends. Germline V gene lookup returns CDR1 DFQATT and CDR2 SNEGSKA (reference sequence).

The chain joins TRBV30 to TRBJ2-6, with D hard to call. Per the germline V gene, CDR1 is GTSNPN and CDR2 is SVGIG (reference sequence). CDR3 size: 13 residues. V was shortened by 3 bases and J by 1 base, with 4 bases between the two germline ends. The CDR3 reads CAWRVSGANVLTF. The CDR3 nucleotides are TGTGCCTGGAGGGTATCTGGGGCCAACGTCCTGACTTTC.

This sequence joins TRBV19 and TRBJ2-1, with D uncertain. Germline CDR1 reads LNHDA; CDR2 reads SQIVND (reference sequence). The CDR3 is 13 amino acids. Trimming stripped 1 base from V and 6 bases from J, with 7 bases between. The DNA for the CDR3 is TGTGCCAGTAGTATAGTCTTGGGCAATGAGCAGTTCTTC. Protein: CASSIVLGNEQFF.

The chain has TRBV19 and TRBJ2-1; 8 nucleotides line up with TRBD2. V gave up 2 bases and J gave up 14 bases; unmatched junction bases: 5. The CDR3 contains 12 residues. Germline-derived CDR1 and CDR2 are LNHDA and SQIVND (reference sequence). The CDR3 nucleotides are TGTGCCAGTAGTATAATTGGGACTAGTAAGTTCTTC. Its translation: CASSIIGTSKFF.

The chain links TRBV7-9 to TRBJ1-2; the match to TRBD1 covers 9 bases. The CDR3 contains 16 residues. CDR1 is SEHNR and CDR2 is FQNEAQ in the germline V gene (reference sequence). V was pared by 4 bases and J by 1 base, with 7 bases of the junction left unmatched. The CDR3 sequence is CASSSYRDRDNYGYTF. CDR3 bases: TGTGCCAGCAGCTCCTACCGGGACAGGGATAACTATGGCTACACCTTC. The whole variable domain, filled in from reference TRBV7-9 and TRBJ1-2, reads DTGVSQNPRHKITKRGQNVTFRCDPISEHNRLYWYRQTLGQGPEFLTYFQNEAQLEKSRLLSDRFSAERPKGSFSTLEIQRTEQGDSAMYLCASSSYRDRDNYGYTFGSGTRLTVV.

CDR3 region: CATSRDLGTGNYGYTF. The CDR3 DNA sequence: TGTGCCACCAGCAGAGATCTAGGGACAGGGAACTATGGCTACACCTTC. The chain couples TRBV15 to TRBJ1-2; 9 bases map to TRBD1. The length of the CDR3 is 16 residues. Germline V gene sequence: CDR1 LNHNV, CDR2 YYDKDF (reference sequence). V was pared by 0 bases and J by 2 bases, with 4 bases of the junction left unmatched.

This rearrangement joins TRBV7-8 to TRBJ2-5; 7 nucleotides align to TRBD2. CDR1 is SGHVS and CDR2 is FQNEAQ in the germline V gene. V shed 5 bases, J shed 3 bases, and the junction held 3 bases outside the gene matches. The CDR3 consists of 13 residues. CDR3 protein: CASSVAGEETQYF. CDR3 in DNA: TGTGCCAGCAGCGTCGCGGGGGAAGAGACCCAGTACTTC.

The DNA for the CDR3 is TGTGCCAGCAGTTTATATCGGACTAGCGGGAGCAATGAGCAGTTCTTC. Protein: CASSLYRTSGSNEQFF. The chain is built from TRBV28 and TRBJ2-1; 13 bases are shared with TRBD2. The CDR3 is made up of 16 amino acids. Losses at the gene ends were 1 base for V and 6 bases for J; bases not matched to a gene: 3. The V gene's germline CDR1 is MDHEN and CDR2 SYDVKM.

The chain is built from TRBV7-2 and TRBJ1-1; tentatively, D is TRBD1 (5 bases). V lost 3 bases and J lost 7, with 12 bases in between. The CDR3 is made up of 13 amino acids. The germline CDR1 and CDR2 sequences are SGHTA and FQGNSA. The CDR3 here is CASSFRVGLEAFF. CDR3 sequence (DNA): TGTGCCAGCAGCTTCAGGGTCGGACTTGAAGCTTTCTTT.

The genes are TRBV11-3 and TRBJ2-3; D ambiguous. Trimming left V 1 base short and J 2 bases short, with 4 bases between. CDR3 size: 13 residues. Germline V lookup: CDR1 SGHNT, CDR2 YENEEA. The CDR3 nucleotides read TGTGCCAGCAGCTTAGCTAACACAGATACGCAGTATTTT. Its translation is CASSLANTDTQYF.

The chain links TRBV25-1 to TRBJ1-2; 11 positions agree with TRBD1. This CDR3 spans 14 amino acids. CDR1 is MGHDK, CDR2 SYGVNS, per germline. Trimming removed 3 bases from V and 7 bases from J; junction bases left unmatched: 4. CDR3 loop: CASSEDRGRGGYTF. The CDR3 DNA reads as TGTGCCAGCAGTGAGGACAGGGGGCGAGGTGGCTACACCTTC.

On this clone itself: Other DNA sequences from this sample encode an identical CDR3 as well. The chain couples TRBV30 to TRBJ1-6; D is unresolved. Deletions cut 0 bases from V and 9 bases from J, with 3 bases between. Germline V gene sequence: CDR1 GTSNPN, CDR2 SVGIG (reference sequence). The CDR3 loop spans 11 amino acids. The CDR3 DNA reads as TGTGCCTGGAGTGTCGGTTCACCCCTCCACTTT. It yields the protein CAWSVGSPLHF.

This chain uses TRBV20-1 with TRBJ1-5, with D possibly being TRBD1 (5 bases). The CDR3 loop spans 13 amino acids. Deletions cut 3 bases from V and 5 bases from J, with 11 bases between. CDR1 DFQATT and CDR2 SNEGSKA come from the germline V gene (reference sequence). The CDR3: CSASLGRDQPQHF. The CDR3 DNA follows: TGCAGTGCTAGTTTGGGGCGAGATCAGCCCCAGCATTTT.

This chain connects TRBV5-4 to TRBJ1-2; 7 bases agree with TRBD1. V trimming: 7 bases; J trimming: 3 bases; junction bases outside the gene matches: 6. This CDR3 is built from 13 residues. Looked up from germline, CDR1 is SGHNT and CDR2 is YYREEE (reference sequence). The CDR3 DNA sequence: TGTGCCAGCGCCCGGGGGACAGACTATGGCTACACCTTC. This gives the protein CASARGTDYGYTF.

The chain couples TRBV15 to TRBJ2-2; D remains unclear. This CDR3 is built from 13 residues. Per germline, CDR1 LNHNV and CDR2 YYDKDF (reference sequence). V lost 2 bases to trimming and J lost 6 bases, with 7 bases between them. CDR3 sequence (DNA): TGTGCCACCAGCAGATACGGACCCGGGGAGCTGTTTTTT. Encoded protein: CATSRYGPGELFF.

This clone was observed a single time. CDR3 nucleotides: TGTGCCAGCAGCTTAGGAGGGGGACAATCCGAAAAACTGTTTTTT. It is translated as CASSLGGGQSEKLFF. The chain links TRBV7-6 to TRBJ1-4, with D maybe TRBD1 (6 bases). The CDR3 consists of 15 residues. Trimming took off 1 base at V and 8 bases at J, with 14 bases between the two ends. Per the germline V gene, CDR1 is SGHVS and CDR2 is FNYEAQ. The entire variable domain, with the rest obtained from reference TRBV7-6 and TRBJ1-4, is as follows: GAGVSQSPRYKVTKRGQDVALRCDPISGHVSLYWYRQALGQGPEFLTYFNYEAQQDKSGLPNDRFSAERPEGSISTLTIQRTEQRDSAMYRCASSLGGGQSEKLFFGSGTQLSVL.

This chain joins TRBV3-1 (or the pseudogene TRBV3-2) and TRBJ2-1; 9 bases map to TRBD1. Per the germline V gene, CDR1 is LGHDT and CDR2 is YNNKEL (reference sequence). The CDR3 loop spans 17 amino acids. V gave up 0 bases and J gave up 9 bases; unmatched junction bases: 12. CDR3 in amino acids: CASSQDIGQGNVVEQFF. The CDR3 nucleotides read TGTGCCAGCAGCCAAGATATAGGACAGGGGAACGTGGTTGAGCAGTTCTTC.

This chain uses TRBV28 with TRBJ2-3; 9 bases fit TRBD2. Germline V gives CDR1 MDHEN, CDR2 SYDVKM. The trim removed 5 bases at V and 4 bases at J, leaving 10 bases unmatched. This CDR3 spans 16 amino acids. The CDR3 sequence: CASSTITAGGADTQYF. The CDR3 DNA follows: TGTGCCAGCAGTACGATCACAGCGGGAGGTGCAGATACGCAGTATTTT.

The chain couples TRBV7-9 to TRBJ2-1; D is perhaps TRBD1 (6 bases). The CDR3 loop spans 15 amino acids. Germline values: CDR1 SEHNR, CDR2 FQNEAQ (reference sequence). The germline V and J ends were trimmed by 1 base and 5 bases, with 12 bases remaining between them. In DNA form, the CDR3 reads TGTGCCAGCAGCTTAGACGGGACAAAGAACAATGAGCAGTTCTTC. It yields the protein CASSLDGTKNNEQFF.

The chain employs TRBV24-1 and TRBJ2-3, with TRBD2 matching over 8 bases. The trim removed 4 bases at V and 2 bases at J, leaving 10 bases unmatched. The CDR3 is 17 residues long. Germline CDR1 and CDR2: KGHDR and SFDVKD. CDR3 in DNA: TGTGCCACCAGTGACCCCTCGCTAGCGGGCAACACAGATACGCAGTATTTT. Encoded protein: CATSDPSLAGNTDTQYF.

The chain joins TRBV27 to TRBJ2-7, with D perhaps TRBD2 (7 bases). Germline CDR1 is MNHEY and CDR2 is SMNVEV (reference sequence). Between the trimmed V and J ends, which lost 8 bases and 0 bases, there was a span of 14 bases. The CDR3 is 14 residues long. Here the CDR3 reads CASSKGGNSYEQYF. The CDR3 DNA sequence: TGTGCCAGCTCCAAGGGGGGGAACTCCTACGAGCAGTACTTC.

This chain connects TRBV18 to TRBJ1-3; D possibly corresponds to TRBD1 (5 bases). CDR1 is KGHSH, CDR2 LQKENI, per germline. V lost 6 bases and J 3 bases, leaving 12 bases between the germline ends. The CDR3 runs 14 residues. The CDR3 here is CASSPPGVGNTIYF. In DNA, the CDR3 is TGTGCCAGCTCCCCTCCGGGGGTTGGAAACACCATATATTTT.

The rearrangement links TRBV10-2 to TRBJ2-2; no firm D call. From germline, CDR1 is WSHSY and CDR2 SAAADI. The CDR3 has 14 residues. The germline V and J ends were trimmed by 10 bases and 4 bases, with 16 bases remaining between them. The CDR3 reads CATMALFSTGELFF. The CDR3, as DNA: TGCGCCACCATGGCCCTTTTTAGCACCGGGGAGCTGTTTTTT.

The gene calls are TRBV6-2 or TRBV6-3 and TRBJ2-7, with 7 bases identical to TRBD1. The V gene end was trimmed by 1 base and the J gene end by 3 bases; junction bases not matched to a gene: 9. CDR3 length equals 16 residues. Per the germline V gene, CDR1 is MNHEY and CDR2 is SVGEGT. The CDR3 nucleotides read TGTGCCAGCAGTTACTTCGGTCGGCAGGGGGACTACGAGCAGTACTTC. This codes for CASSYFGRQGDYEQYF.

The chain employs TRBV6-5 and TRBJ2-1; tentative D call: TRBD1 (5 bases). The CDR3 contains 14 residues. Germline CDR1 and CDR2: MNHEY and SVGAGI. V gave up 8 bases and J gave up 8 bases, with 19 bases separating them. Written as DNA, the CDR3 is TGTGCCAGCGGAGATTTGGGGCTCTCGGATGAGCAGTTCTTC. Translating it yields CASGDLGLSDEQFF.